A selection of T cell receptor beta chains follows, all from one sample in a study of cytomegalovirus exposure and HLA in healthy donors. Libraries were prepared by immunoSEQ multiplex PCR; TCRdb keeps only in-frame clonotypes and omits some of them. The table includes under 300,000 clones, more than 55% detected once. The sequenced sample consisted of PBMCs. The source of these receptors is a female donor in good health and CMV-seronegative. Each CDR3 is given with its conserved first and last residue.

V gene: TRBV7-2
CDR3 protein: CASSSRDRSEAFF

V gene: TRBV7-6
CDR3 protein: CASSGTSAQETQYF

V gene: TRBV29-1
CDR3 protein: CSAFGVGNTIYF

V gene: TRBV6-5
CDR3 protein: CASSPGGRANEQFF

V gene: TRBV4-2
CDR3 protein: CASSQKGQGLGQETQYF

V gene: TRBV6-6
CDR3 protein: CASRAVSYNEQFF

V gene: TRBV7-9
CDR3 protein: CASSTGDVGSYEQYF

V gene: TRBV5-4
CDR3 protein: CASSEGTGANYGYTF

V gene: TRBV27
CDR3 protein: CASSSQGSVSYEQYF

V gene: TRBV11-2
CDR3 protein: CASSLEEGILPYEQYF

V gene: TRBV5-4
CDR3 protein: CASSSVNTPTGGYTF

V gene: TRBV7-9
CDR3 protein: CASRPTLSGAYGDEQFF

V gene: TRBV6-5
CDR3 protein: CASSYPDREGVTEAFF

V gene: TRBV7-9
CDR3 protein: CASSYQSGTNTGELFF

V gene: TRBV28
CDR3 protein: CASSDVTEETQYF

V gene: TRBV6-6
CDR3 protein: CASSYLAPGAQETQYF

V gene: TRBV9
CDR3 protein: CASSVGVDRDTEAFF

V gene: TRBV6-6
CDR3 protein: CASRLGLAGRDTQYF

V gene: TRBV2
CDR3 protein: CASRPEHYEQYF

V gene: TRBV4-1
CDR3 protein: CASSPRESQYEQYF

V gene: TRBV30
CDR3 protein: CAWTRDRADTQYF

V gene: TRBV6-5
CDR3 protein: CASSYFGTSGYNEQFF

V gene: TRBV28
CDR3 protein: CASSFVGQGRYGYTF

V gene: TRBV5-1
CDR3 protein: CASSLVGTSGYNEQFF

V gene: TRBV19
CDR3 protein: CASSFLTWDQPQHF

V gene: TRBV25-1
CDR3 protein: CASNGGESTDTQYF

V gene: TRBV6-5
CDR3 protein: CASSYSVLTVNTEAFF

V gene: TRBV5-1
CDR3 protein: CASSPTTSAQTYNEQFF